The source of this T cell receptor (beta chain) is a study of T cells in Graves' hyperthyroidism and ophthalmopathy. Study information: Initial diagnosis, before any treatment, was when peripheral blood was collected.

The investigators amplified TCR beta CDR3 regions from RNA transcripts. The HTBI primer set was used in a first-round RT-PCR of the TCR CDR3. TCRdb redid the calling of the multiplex PCR reads with MiXCR, one entry per CDR3 protein. The sample holds about 400,000 distinct CDR3 sequences, around an eighth seen once. This clonotype was seen at least ten times. Its antigen is currently unknown. Overall study findings and caveats: Blood also carried most thyroid clonotypes expanded above 0.001.

Source material for PBMCs was 10 ml fresh peripheral blood. This TCR was sampled from a man between 50 and 59 years old with Graves' ophthalmopathy. Specimen: blood.

The chain's CDR3 is CASSGSSYEQYF. The CDR3 DNA reads TGTGCCAGCTCAGGTTCGAGCTACGAGCAGTACTTC. This chain uses TRBV18 with TRBJ2-7; unclear D gene. This CDR3 is 12 amino acids long. V lost 5 bases and J lost 3, with 8 bases in between. Germline V gene data show CDR1 as KGHSH and CDR2 as LQKENI.